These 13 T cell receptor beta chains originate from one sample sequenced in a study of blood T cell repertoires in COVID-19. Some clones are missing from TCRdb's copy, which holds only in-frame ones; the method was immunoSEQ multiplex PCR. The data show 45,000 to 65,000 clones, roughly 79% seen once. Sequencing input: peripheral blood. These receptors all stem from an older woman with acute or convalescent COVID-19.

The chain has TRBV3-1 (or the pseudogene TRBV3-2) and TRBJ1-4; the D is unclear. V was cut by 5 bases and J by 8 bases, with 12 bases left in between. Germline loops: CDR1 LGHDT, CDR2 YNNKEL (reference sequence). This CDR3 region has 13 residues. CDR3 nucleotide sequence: TGTGCCAGCAGCTTCCGGACGGGAGAAAAACTGTTTTTT. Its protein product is CASSFRTGEKLFF.

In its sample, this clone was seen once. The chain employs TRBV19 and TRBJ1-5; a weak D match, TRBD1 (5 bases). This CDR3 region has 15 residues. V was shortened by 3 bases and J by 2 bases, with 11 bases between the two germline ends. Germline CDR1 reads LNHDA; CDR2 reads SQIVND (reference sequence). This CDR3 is CASSMMGQGNQPQHF. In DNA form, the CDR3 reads TGTGCCAGTAGTATGATGGGGCAGGGCAATCAGCCCCAGCATTTT. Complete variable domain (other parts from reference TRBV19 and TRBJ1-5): DGGITQSPKYLFRKEGQNVTLSCEQNLNHDAMYWYRQDPGQGLRLIYYSQIVNDFQKGDIAEGYSVSREKKESFPLTVTSAQKNPTAFYLCASSMMGQGNQPQHFGDGTRLSIL.

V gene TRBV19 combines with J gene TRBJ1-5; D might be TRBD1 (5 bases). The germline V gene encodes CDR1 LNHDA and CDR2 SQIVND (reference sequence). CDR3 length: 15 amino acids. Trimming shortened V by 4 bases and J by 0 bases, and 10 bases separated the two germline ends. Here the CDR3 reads CASSNQGYSNQPQHF. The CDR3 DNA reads TGTGCCAGTAGTAATCAGGGTTATAGCAATCAGCCCCAGCATTTT.

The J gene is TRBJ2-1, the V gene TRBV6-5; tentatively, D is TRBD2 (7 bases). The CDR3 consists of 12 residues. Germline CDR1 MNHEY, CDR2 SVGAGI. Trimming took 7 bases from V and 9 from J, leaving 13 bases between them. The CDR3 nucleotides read TGTGCCAGCACCCATCGGGGGGCTGAGCAGTTCTTC. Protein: CASTHRGAEQFF.

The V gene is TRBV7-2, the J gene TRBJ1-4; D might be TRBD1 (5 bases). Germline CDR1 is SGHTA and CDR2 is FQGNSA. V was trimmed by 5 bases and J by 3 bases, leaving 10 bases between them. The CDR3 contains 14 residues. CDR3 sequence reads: CASSLGGSNEKLFF. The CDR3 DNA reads TGTGCCAGCAGCCTCGGGGGTTCTAATGAAAAACTGTTTTTT. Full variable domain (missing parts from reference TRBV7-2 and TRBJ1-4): GAGVSQSPSNKVTEKGKDVELRCDPISGHTALYWYRQSLGQGLEFLIYFQGNSAPDKSGLPSDRFSAERTGGSVSTLTIQRTQQEDSAVYLCASSLGGSNEKLFFGSGTQLSVL.

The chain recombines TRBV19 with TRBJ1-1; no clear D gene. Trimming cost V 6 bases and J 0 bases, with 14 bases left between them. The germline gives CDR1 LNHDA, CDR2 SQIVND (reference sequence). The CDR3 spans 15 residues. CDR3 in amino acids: CASRGALVMNTEAFF. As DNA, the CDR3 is TGTGCCAGTAGAGGAGCGCTAGTCATGAACACTGAAGCTTTCTTT.

In nucleotides, the CDR3 is TGTGCCAGCAGCTATAATTCCTATGGCTACACCTTC. Protein sequence: CASSYNSYGYTF. The chain joins TRBV25-1 to TRBJ1-2, with D unresolved. Germline V CDR1 and CDR2: MGHDK, SYGVNS. This CDR3 is 12 amino acids long. The germline V and J ends were trimmed by 6 bases and 4 bases, with 9 bases remaining between them.

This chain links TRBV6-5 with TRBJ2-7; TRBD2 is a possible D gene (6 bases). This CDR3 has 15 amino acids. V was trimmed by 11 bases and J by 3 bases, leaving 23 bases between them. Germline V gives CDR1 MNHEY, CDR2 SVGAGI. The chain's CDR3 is CASNSPGLIFYEQYF. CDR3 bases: TGTGCCTCCAACTCTCCGGGACTCATATTCTACGAGCAGTACTTC.

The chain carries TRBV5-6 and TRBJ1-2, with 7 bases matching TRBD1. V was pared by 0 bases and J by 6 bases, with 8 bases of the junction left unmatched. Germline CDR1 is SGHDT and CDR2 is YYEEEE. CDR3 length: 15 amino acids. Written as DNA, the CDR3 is TGTGCCAGCAGCTTGGGCCGACAGGGCAGGAATGGCTACACCTTC. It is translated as CASSLGRQGRNGYTF.

The CDR3 spells CASKSGGTYNEQFF. The DNA of the CDR3 is TGTGCCAGCAAAAGCGGGGGGACCTACAATGAGCAGTTCTTC. This rearrangement joins TRBV2 to TRBJ2-1, with TRBD2 matching over 9 bases. Trimming cost V 7 bases and J 2 bases; bases outside gene matches: 3. Germline V gene data show CDR1 as SNHLY and CDR2 as FYNNEI. There are 14 residues in the CDR3.

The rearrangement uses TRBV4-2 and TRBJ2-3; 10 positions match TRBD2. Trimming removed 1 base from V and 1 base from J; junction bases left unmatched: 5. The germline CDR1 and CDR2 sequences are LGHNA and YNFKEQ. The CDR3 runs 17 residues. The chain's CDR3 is CASSQGLAGYRTDTQYF. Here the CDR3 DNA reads TGTGCCAGCAGCCAAGGACTAGCGGGTTACCGCACAGATACGCAGTATTTT.

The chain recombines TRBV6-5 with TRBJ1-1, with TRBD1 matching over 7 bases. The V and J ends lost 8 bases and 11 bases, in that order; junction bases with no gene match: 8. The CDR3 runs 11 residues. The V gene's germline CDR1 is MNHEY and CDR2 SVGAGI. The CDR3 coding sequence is TGTGCCAGCGGGGAAACAGGGGTGGCTTTCTTT. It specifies CASGETGVAFF.

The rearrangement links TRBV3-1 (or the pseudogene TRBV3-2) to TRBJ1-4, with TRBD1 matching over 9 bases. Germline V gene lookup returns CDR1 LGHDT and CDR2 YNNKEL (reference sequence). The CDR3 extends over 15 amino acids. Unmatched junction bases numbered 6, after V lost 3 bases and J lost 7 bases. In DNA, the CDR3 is TGTGCCAGCAGCCACAACAGGGGGCTCGGTGAAAAACTGTTTTTT. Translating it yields CASSHNRGLGEKLFF.